This TCR beta chain comes out of a study of shared clonotypes between healthy human individuals. Study details: Per-donor plates numbered three CD4 naive, three CD4 memory, two CD8 naive and one CD8 memory. Study-wide findings and caveats: Estimated clonotype richness was generally higher in naive than memory subsets. Relative to clonotypes present in all four donors, those not shared had lower generation probabilities.

With respect to this clone: Its antigen is not identified.

CD45RO-negative cells were positively selected for CCR7, leaving out terminally differentiated effector memory CD45RA+ cells. All donors qualified as healthy HIV-negative adults and had experienced no recent acute infections or vaccinations. Some clones are missing from TCRdb's copy, which holds only in-frame ones; the method was immunoSEQ multiplex PCR. Of roughly 1,800,000 clones in the sample, roughly 94% are singletons; the top ten hold more than 0.95%. The germline V gene encodes CDR1 MNHNY and CDR2 SVGAGI (reference sequence). This CDR3 comprises 15 residues. The V gene end was trimmed by 3 bases and the J gene end by 3 bases; junction bases not matched to a gene: 6.

Sequenced: naive CD8+ T cells sorted from blood. The rearrangement uses TRBV6-6 and TRBJ1-2; 8 bases fit TRBD1. The sequence was obtained from a man aged 18 to 29 in good health. CDR3 in amino acids: CASSYSRTGHYGYTF. Written as DNA, the CDR3 is TGTGCCAGCAGTTATTCCCGGACAGGGCACTATGGCTACACCTTC.